The 25 T cell receptor beta chains in this list originate from one sample, sequenced in a study of tumor T cells in aggressive B-cell lymphoma. The data were produced by immunoSEQ multiplex PCR, yet TCRdb's version contains in-frame clones alone and is incomplete. The repertoire consists of approximately 2,200 clones, with around 90% occurring once and the leading ten covering roughly 9.6%. Sequencing was done on a sample of tumor tissue. Receptor source: an adult with diffuse large B cell lymphoma.

This chain joins TRBV11-2 and TRBJ2-1; the D is unclear. Deletions cut 3 bases from V and 8 bases from J, with 11 bases between. Germline V gives CDR1 SGHAT, CDR2 FQNNGV. The CDR3 runs to 13 residues. For the CDR3, the DNA is TGTGCCAGCAGCTTCCCCTACCAACATGAGCAGTTCTTC. Translated, it gives CASSFPYQHEQFF.

The chain has TRBV9 and TRBJ1-1; D unclear. Germline-derived CDR1 and CDR2 are SGDLS and YYNGEE. The CDR3 sequence is 14 residues long. The V end lost 4 bases, the J end lost 1 base, and 11 bases lay between the germline ends. In DNA, the CDR3 is TGTGCCAGCAGCCCCCCAACGCGGAACACTGAAGCTTTCTTT. It codes for CASSPPTRNTEAFF.

V is TRBV30 and J is TRBJ2-2; a possible D gene is TRBD1 (5 bases). V was cut by 4 bases and J by 5 bases, with 8 bases left in between. Germline V lookup: CDR1 GTSNPN, CDR2 SVGIG (reference sequence). The CDR3 extends over 12 amino acids. CDR3 in DNA: TGTGCCTGGATGCAGGGTACCGGGGAGCTGTTTTTT. It translates to CAWMQGTGELFF.

This CDR3 reads CASSLEGVSSSYEQYF. In DNA form, the CDR3 reads TGTGCCAGCAGCTTAGAAGGGGTCTCAAGCTCCTACGAGCAGTACTTC. The chain joins TRBV7-8 to TRBJ2-7, with D possibly being TRBD1 (5 bases). CDR3 length equals 16 residues. Trimming removed 1 base from V and 0 bases from J, with 13 bases in between. CDR1 is SGHVS and CDR2 is FQNEAQ in the germline V gene.

The chain carries TRBV9 and TRBJ1-1; 8 nucleotides match TRBD1. The germline CDR1 and CDR2 sequences are SGDLS and YYNGEE. Germline trimming cut 4 bases from V and 4 bases from J; bases unmatched to any gene: 15. The CDR3 has 17 residues. The CDR3 DNA reads as TGTGCCAGCAGCCCTCAGGGGGCAAAAATGAAGGGCACTGAAGCTTTCTTT. It is translated as CASSPQGAKMKGTEAFF.

This chain links TRBV27 with TRBJ2-3; 8 bases match TRBD2. This CDR3 spans 14 amino acids. The V segment lost 6 bases and the J segment 0 bases; nucleotides outside the gene matches: 2. Germline V gene data show CDR1 as MNHEY and CDR2 as SMNVEV (reference sequence). DNA of the CDR3: TGTGCCAGCAGACTAGCGGCTAGCACAGATACGCAGTATTTT. It is translated as CASRLAASTDTQYF.

For this clone: The junction shows a germline mismatch at one end, possibly a read error. The same CDR3 also results from other DNA sequences found in this sample. The V call is TRBV7-2, the J call TRBJ2-5; possibly TRBD1 for D (6 bases). This CDR3 spans 14 amino acids. Per the germline V gene, CDR1 is SGHTA and CDR2 is FQGNSA. CDR3 loop: CASSGTGSQETQYF. CDR3 coding DNA: TGTGCCAGCAGCGGAACAGGGAGCCAAGAGACTCAGTACTTC.

The chain couples TRBV9 to TRBJ2-5; no clear D. The CDR3 spans 14 residues. The ends were cut back, 4 bases at V and 1 base at J, with 11 bases in the middle. Looked up from germline, CDR1 is SGDLS and CDR2 is YYNGEE. The CDR3 sequence is CASSPRSFQETQYF. For the CDR3, the DNA is TGTGCCAGCAGCCCGAGAAGTTTCCAAGAGACCCAGTACTTC.

The chain carries TRBV9 and TRBJ2-1, with 11 positions matching TRBD2. Trimming cost V 5 bases and J 7 bases; bases outside gene matches: 11. The CDR3 contains 16 residues. Germline V CDR1 and CDR2: SGDLS, YYNGEE. CDR3 nucleotide sequence: TGTGCCAGCAGTTTCGGACTAGCGGGCAGCCGGAATGAGCAGTTCTTC. Its translation is CASSFGLAGSRNEQFF.

Concerning this clone itself: Relative to the germline gene, one junction end is altered; a read error may explain this. The rearrangement links TRBV9 to TRBJ1-3; 8 bases align to TRBD1. This CDR3 has 15 residues. Germline V gene lookup returns CDR1 SGDLS and CDR2 YYNGEE. The CDR3 coding sequence is TGTACCAGCAGCGTAGGACAGGGTATGGAGGACACCATGTATTTT. Its translation is CTSSVGQGMEDTMYF.

V is TRBV5-1 and J is TRBJ1-1; D gene uncertain. The germline V gene encodes CDR1 SGHRS and CDR2 YFSETQ. The CDR3 totals 14 residues. V lost 0 bases and J 4 bases, leaving 10 bases between the germline ends. The CDR3 region is CASSLESVRTEAFF. The CDR3 DNA reads TGCGCCAGCAGCTTGGAGTCAGTTCGCACTGAAGCTTTCTTT.

DNA for the CDR3: TGTGCCAGCAGTTACTCCTTCGGGATAAAAAACATTCAGTACTTC. Protein: CASSYSFGIKNIQYF. The chain links TRBV6-5 to TRBJ2-4, with a weak D call TRBD2 (5 bases). This CDR3 region has 15 residues. V was shortened by 0 bases and J by 4 bases, with 10 bases between the two germline ends. Germline CDR1 reads MNHEY; CDR2 reads SVGAGI.

The CDR3 DNA sequence: TGTGCCAGCAGTTACTTGGTGGGAGGGGCGGATGAGCAGTTCTTC. Translated, it gives CASSYLVGGADEQFF. The V call is TRBV6-5, the J call TRBJ2-1, with 7 bases aligning to TRBD2. J lost 8 bases, V lost 1 base, and 8 bases had no gene match. Germline CDR1 and CDR2: MNHEY and SVGAGI. CDR3 length: 15 residues.

CDR3 coding DNA: TGTGCCACCCGGATGTGGGAATGCGGGCCCAATCAGCCCCAGCATTTT. This translates into CATRMWECGPNQPQHF. The rearrangement joins TRBV6-4 to TRBJ1-5; D gene ambiguous. This CDR3 has 16 residues. CDR1 is MRHNA and CDR2 is SNTAGT in the germline V gene. Trimming shortened V by 10 bases and J by 3 bases, and 22 bases separated the two germline ends.

The gene calls are TRBV6-6 and TRBJ1-3; 7 positions agree with TRBD1. Per the germline V gene, CDR1 is MNHNY and CDR2 is SVGAGI (reference sequence). CDR3 size: 14 residues. With 8 bases clipped from V and 0 bases from J, the junction kept 4 bases outside the gene matches. CDR3 in DNA: TGTGCCAGCGAAGGGACAGCCTCTGGAAACACCATATATTTT. Translation: CASEGTASGNTIYF.

This chain connects TRBV5-6 to TRBJ2-5, with D possibly being TRBD1 (5 bases). V was cut by 4 bases and J by 1 base, with 8 bases left in between. Looked up from germline, CDR1 is SGHDT and CDR2 is YYEEEE. The CDR3 has 13 residues. CDR3 in amino acids: CASSPGIQETQYF. The CDR3 DNA reads as TGTGCCAGCAGCCCAGGGATCCAAGAGACCCAGTACTTC.

CDR3 loop: CASSFLDARGNEQYF. CDR3 sequence (DNA): TGCGCCAGCAGCTTTCTGGACGCGCGCGGGAATGAGCAGTACTTC. The chain recombines TRBV5-1 with TRBJ2-7; TRBD2 is a possible D gene (6 bases). V was trimmed by 2 bases and J by 7 bases, leaving 19 bases between them. The CDR3 loop spans 15 amino acids. CDR1 is SGHRS and CDR2 is YFSETQ in the germline V gene.

This rearrangement joins TRBV7-9 to TRBJ2-5, with no clear D. The J call may be wrong; the DNA end is better matched by TRBJ2-7. This CDR3 region has 13 residues. Per germline, CDR1 SEHNR and CDR2 FQNEAQ (reference sequence). The CDR3 loop is CASTPPSTYEQYF. In DNA form, the CDR3 reads TGTGCCAGCACCCCACCCTCTACCTACGAGCAGTACTTC.

The V and J genes are TRBV15 and TRBJ1-1, with TRBD1 as a possible D gene (6 bases). V was clipped by 3 bases and J by 8 bases, with 10 bases between them. The germline CDR1 and CDR2 sequences are LNHNV and YYDKDF (reference sequence). The CDR3 has 12 residues. CDR3 sequence (DNA): TGTGCCACCAGCAGGAACAGGGTGGAAGCTTTCTTT. Its protein is CATSRNRVEAFF.

This rearrangement joins TRBV9 to TRBJ1-2; possibly TRBD1 for D (5 bases). This CDR3 has 14 amino acids. The V gene lost 2 bases and the J gene lost 7 bases, with 15 bases spanning the gap. The germline CDR1 and CDR2 sequences are SGDLS and YYNGEE. The CDR3 coding sequence is TGTGCCAGCAGCGTTGGGGGGAGTGAAGGTGGCTACACCTTC. It yields the protein CASSVGGSEGGYTF.

This chain connects TRBV2 to TRBJ1-1; D is ambiguous. The CDR3 runs to 13 residues. Trimming removed 3 bases at V and 1 base at J, with 6 bases between. CDR1 and CDR2 (germline): SNHLY, FYNNEI. CDR3 loop: CASSERWNTEAFF. The CDR3, as DNA: TGTGCCAGCAGTGAGAGGTGGAACACTGAAGCTTTCTTT.

The chain links TRBV10-3 to TRBJ1-3; TRBD1 might be the D (5 bases). Between the trimmed V and J ends, which lost 0 bases and 2 bases, there was a span of 14 bases. Germline V gene lookup returns CDR1 ENHRY and CDR2 SYGVKD. The CDR3 runs to 17 residues. CDR3: CAISESTGGRPGNTIYF. The CDR3 DNA reads as TGTGCCATCAGTGAGTCGACGGGGGGACGGCCTGGAAACACCATATATTTT.

The chain is built from TRBV28 and TRBJ2-7; a possible D gene is TRBD2 (5 bases). The CDR3 has 11 amino acids. Per the germline V gene, CDR1 is MDHEN and CDR2 is SYDVKM. Trimming shortened V by 5 bases and J by 7 bases, and 9 bases separated the two germline ends. CDR3 loop: CASSPGWEQYF. As DNA, the CDR3 is TGTGCCAGCAGTCCGGGATGGGAGCAGTACTTC.

The CDR3 coding sequence is TGTGCCAGCATCGGCCGGCGGGATACCGGGGAGCTGTTTTTT. It is translated as CASIGRRDTGELFF. The chain employs TRBV6-1 and TRBJ2-2, with a possible D match to TRBD2 (6 bases). V lost 7 bases and J lost 5, with 14 bases in between. The CDR3 totals 14 residues. The germline V gene has CDR1 MNHNS and CDR2 SASEGT.

The rearrangement joins TRBV6-5 to TRBJ1-1, with D possibly being TRBD1 (5 bases). The CDR3 has 13 amino acids. Germline CDR1 reads MNHEY; CDR2 reads SVGAGI. Trimming cost V 7 bases and J 4 bases, with 13 bases left between them. CDR3 nucleotide sequence: TGTGCCAGCAAAAGGGGCCAGGGCACTGAAGCTTTCTTT. Translating it yields CASKRGQGTEAFF.